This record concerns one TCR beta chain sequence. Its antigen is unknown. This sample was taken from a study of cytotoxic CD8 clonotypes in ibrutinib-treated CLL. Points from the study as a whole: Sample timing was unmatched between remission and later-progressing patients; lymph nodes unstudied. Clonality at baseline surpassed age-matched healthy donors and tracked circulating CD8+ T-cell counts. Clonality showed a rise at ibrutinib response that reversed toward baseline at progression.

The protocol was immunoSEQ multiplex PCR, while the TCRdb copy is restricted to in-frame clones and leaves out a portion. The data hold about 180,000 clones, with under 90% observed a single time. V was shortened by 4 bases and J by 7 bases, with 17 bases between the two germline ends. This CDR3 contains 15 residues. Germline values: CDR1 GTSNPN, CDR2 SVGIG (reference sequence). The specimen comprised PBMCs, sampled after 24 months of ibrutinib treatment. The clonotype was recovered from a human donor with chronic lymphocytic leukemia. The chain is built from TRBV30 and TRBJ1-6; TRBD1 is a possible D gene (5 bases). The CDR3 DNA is TGTGCCTGGACTGGGGCCCGGGGCAGCAATTCACCCCTCCACTTT. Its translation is CAWTGARGSNSPLHF.